The 28 T cell receptor beta chains in this list originate from one sample, sequenced in a study of T-cell memory formation after mild COVID-19 (dated by TCRdb to the early 2020s). The library came from 5' RACE. The sample was run on an Illumina NovaSeq 6000. TCRdb trimmed the raw reads at Q25, called clones with MiXCR and kept productive beta chains. Records with the same CDR3 protein are collapsed into one entry carrying the most frequent genes and DNA. The sample contains around 340,000 distinct CDR3 sequences, approximately 13% of them found a single time. About a fifth of the sample is in the top ten clones. Source material: PBMCs or a T cell subset sorted from them (not recorded which). The receptors stem from a man between 18 and 29 years old who had mild COVID-19 (a few samples of this study predate the infection). The sample titles of this study are shuffled in the database, so cell type and time point are left out; the donor was told from shared clones.

The chain recombines TRBV5-1 with TRBJ2-1; D uncertain. CDR1 is SGHRS, CDR2 YFSETQ, per germline. The V end was cut by 1 base, the J end by 8 bases, with 13 bases between. This CDR3 region has 14 residues. The CDR3 reads CASSLLLGLHEQFF. The CDR3 region has the DNA TGCGCCAGCAGCTTGCTATTAGGTCTCCATGAGCAGTTCTTC.

This clonotype was observed a few times. The rearrangement uses TRBV6-5 and TRBJ1-3; 12 bases agree with TRBD1. Germline V CDR1 and CDR2: MNHEY, SVGAGI. This CDR3 comprises 20 residues. V dropped 6 bases and J dropped 0; count of bases not matched to a gene: 15. Here the CDR3 reads CASSYFPPGQGALSGNTIYF. CDR3 in DNA: TGTGCCAGCAGCTATTTCCCTCCGGGACAGGGGGCCCTCTCTGGAAACACCATATATTTT.

In its sample, this clonotype was seen a few times. The gene calls are TRBV2 and TRBJ1-5; D is unresolved. CDR1 SNHLY and CDR2 FYNNEI come from the germline V gene. The V end lost 7 bases, the J end lost 2 bases, and 15 bases lay between the germline ends. The CDR3 spans 15 residues. Written as DNA, the CDR3 is TGTGCCAGCACCCCCGGAGGTTCGGGCAATCAGCCCCAGCATTTT. Its protein is CASTPGGSGNQPQHF.

As DNA, the CDR3 is TGTGCCAGCAGTGCGACAGGGTCCGAGCAGTACGTC. This encodes CASSATGSEQYV. The chain has TRBV6-1 and TRBJ2-7, with 7 bases that match TRBD1. The CDR3 has 12 amino acids. CDR1 and CDR2 from the germline V gene are MNHNS and SASEGT. Unmatched junction bases numbered 3, after V lost 4 bases and J lost 6 bases.

This clonotype was observed many times. This chain joins TRBV5-1 and TRBJ2-3; D is possibly TRBD1 (6 bases). Germline-derived CDR1 and CDR2 are SGHRS and YFSETQ. The CDR3 is made up of 17 amino acids. Trimming shortened V by 0 bases and J by 2 bases, and 16 bases separated the two germline ends. The CDR3 region is CASSLGYRESDTDTQYF. The DNA of the CDR3 is TGCGCCAGCAGCTTGGGCTACAGGGAGTCGGACACAGATACGCAGTATTTT.

This clonotype was observed a few times. CDR3 coding DNA: TGCGCCAGCAGCCCCTCACCCCGCACAGATACGCAGTATTTT. This translates into CASSPSPRTDTQYF. The V gene is TRBV4-1, the J gene TRBJ2-3; D gene unclear. With 4 bases removed from V and 1 base from J, the gap between germline ends came to 9 bases. CDR3 length: 14 residues. Germline CDR1 is MGHRA and CDR2 is YSYEKL.

This clonotype came up many times. The chain is built from TRBV5-4 and TRBJ2-5; D gene uncertain. CDR3 size: 13 residues. Trimming removed 2 bases at V and 2 bases at J, with 7 bases between. Germline CDR1 and CDR2: SGHNT and YYREEE (reference sequence). The CDR3 nucleotides read TGTGCCAGCAGCTTCCCGGATCAAGAGACCCAGTACTTC. This sequence encodes CASSFPDQETQYF.

This clonotype came up many times. The rearrangement uses TRBV5-1 and TRBJ2-3, with D perhaps TRBD2 (5 bases). CDR3 length equals 14 residues. The germline CDR1 and CDR2 sequences are SGHRS and YFSETQ. Between the trimmed V and J ends, which lost 0 bases and 5 bases, there was a span of 10 bases. CDR3 sequence reads: CASSLAAGGDTQYF. DNA of the CDR3: TGCGCCAGCAGCTTGGCGGCGGGCGGAGATACGCAGTATTTT.

The rearrangement joins TRBV5-1 to TRBJ1-4; D is perhaps TRBD1 (5 bases). Germline CDR1 is SGHRS and CDR2 is YFSETQ. There are 13 residues in the CDR3. V was cut by 7 bases and J by 3 bases, with 10 bases left in between. The CDR3 loop is CASRGRANEKLFF. The CDR3, as DNA: TGCGCCAGCCGCGGCAGGGCTAATGAAAAACTGTTTTTT.

This clonotype was counted a few times. This sequence joins TRBV12-3 or TRBV12-4 and TRBJ1-5; a possible D gene is TRBD1 (6 bases). The ends were cut back, 6 bases at V and 5 bases at J, with 17 bases in the middle. There are 15 residues in the CDR3. Here the CDR3 DNA reads TGTGCCAGCAGCGCGGTCGGGGGCGCGGATCAGCCCCAGCATTTT. Its translation: CASSAVGGADQPQHF.

This clonotype showed up just a few times. The chain recombines TRBV4-2 with TRBJ2-1, with TRBD1 identical over 8 bases. CDR3 length: 19 amino acids. The trim removed 0 bases at V and 8 bases at J, leaving 18 bases unmatched. Germline V gene sequence: CDR1 LGHNA, CDR2 YNFKEQ. In DNA form, the CDR3 reads TGTGCCAGCAGCCAAGATACAACCGAGGACAGGGCGTTGCGATATGAGCAGTTCTTC. Protein: CASSQDTTEDRALRYEQFF.

This clonotype was observed many times. The V and J genes are TRBV7-2 and TRBJ2-7; unclear D gene. Between the trimmed V and J ends, which lost 1 base and 3 bases, there was a span of 13 bases. The length of the CDR3 is 15 residues. In germline, CDR1 is SGHTA, CDR2 FQGNSA. The CDR3 coding sequence is TGTGCCAGCAGCTTAGTTGCGGTCAGGAGCTACGAGCAGTACTTC. Protein: CASSLVAVRSYEQYF.

There are a few counts of this clonotype. The J gene is TRBJ1-6, the V gene TRBV11-2; D ambiguous. The CDR3 extends over 13 amino acids. Germline V gene data show CDR1 as SGHAT and CDR2 as FQNNGV. Trimming took 9 bases from V and 8 from J, leaving 14 bases between them. The CDR3 loop reads CASAKGFYSPLHF. CDR3 in DNA: TGTGCCAGTGCGAAAGGGTTTTATTCACCCCTCCACTTT.

V usage is TRBV7-3 and J usage is TRBJ1-1; the match to TRBD1 covers 10 bases. V gave up 0 bases and J gave up 1 base; unmatched junction bases: 11. Germline V gives CDR1 SGHTA, CDR2 FQGTGA. This CDR3 contains 19 residues. DNA of the CDR3: TGTGCCAGCAGCTTAACGTTCGCGACAGGGGGCTTACCGAACACTGAAGCTTTCTTT. The encoded protein is CASSLTFATGGLPNTEAFF.

V usage is TRBV6-5 and J usage is TRBJ2-3; D is undetermined. V was clipped by 6 bases and J by 1 base, with 11 bases between them. CDR3 size: 14 residues. Germline V gene lookup returns CDR1 MNHEY and CDR2 SVGAGI. CDR3 bases: TGTGCCAGCAGGGACCATCAGGGCACAGATACGCAGTATTTT. Its translation: CASRDHQGTDTQYF.

This clonotype was detected only a few times. V is TRBV3-1 and J is TRBJ1-1; maybe TRBD1 (6 bases). With 2 bases removed from V and 5 bases from J, the gap between germline ends came to 12 bases. The CDR3 is 14 residues long. Looked up from germline, CDR1 is LGHDT and CDR2 is YNNKEL (reference sequence). The CDR3 nucleotides read TGTGCCAGCAGCCAAACCCCAGGGGTTACTGAAGCTTTCTTT. It codes for CASSQTPGVTEAFF.

This clonotype appeared a few times. The rearrangement joins TRBV4-2 to TRBJ1-5; 7 bases are a match to TRBD1. The germline V gene encodes CDR1 LGHNA and CDR2 YNFKEQ. The CDR3 covers 14 residues. The V segment lost 4 bases and the J segment 4 bases; nucleotides outside the gene matches: 4. The CDR3 spells CASSPGQPNQPQHF. CDR3 coding DNA: TGTGCCAGCAGCCCGGGACAGCCGAATCAGCCCCAGCATTTT.

This clonotype was counted many times. This rearrangement joins TRBV10-2 to TRBJ2-7; the D gene could be TRBD1 or TRBD2 (5 bases each). This CDR3 region has 15 residues. Between the trimmed V and J ends, which lost 8 bases and 3 bases, there was a span of 20 bases. Germline V gene data show CDR1 as WSHSY and CDR2 as SAAADI. The CDR3 protein is CASQEPSGTFYEQYF. CDR3 DNA: TGCGCCAGCCAAGAGCCCTCGGGGACCTTCTACGAGCAGTACTTC.

This clonotype appeared a few times. This rearrangement joins TRBV2 to TRBJ1-4; D is possibly TRBD1 (6 bases). The CDR3 has 12 residues. Trimming shortened V by 5 bases and J by 8 bases, and 9 bases separated the two germline ends. Germline-derived CDR1 and CDR2 are SNHLY and FYNNEI. In nucleotides, the CDR3 is TGTGCCAGCAGTCGGGACACGGAAAAACTGTTTTTT. Protein sequence: CASSRDTEKLFF.

This clonotype was counted a few times. This chain joins TRBV14 and TRBJ2-3, with 11 bases that match TRBD2. The CDR3 runs to 17 residues. Per germline, CDR1 SGHDN and CDR2 FVKESK. The junction had 5 bases not matched to a gene; V was cut back by 0 bases and J by 3 bases. For the CDR3, the DNA is TGTGCCAGCAGCCAAGATCGGGGGACTAGCGGAACAGATACGCAGTATTTT. This translates into CASSQDRGTSGTDTQYF.

This clonotype came up a few times. V and J are TRBV10-2 and TRBJ2-1; 7 bases fit TRBD2. Looked up from germline, CDR1 is WSHSY and CDR2 is SAAADI. The CDR3 is 15 amino acids. V was clipped by 3 bases and J by 4 bases; unmatched bases: 6. CDR3 nucleotide sequence: TGCGCCAGCAGTGACGAGCGGGATCTTTACAATGAGCAGTTCTTC. Protein sequence: CASSDERDLYNEQFF.

This clonotype was found a few times. V usage is TRBV7-2 and J usage is TRBJ2-2; D is unclear. Trimming cost V 1 base and J 2 bases, with 8 bases left between them. CDR3 length: 15 residues. Germline V gene sequence: CDR1 SGHTA, CDR2 FQGNSA. CDR3 sequence (DNA): TGTGCCAGCAGCTTAGAGTGGGGAAACACCGGGGAGCTGTTTTTT. This encodes CASSLEWGNTGELFF.

This clonotype has more than one count but fewer than ten. The chain joins TRBV3-1 to TRBJ2-5; the match to TRBD2 covers 11 bases. Germline values: CDR1 LGHDT, CDR2 YNNKEL (reference sequence). Trimming took 4 bases from V and 4 from J; bases not matched to a gene: 8. The CDR3 runs 16 residues. The CDR3 loop is CASSPGGLAGRETQYF. As DNA, the CDR3 is TGTGCCAGCAGCCCAGGAGGACTAGCGGGCAGAGAGACCCAGTACTTC.

Ten or more counts support this clonotype. This sequence joins TRBV18 and TRBJ2-2; D uncertain. Germline V gene lookup returns CDR1 KGHSH and CDR2 LQKENI. Trimming shortened V by 2 bases and J by 2 bases, and 9 bases separated the two germline ends. This CDR3 is built from 15 residues. CDR3 amino acids: CASSPDLGNTGELFF. DNA for the CDR3: TGTGCCAGCTCACCAGATCTTGGCAACACCGGGGAGCTGTTTTTT. Complete variable domain (other parts from reference TRBV18 and TRBJ2-2): NAGVMQNPRHLVRRRGQEARLRCSPMKGHSHVYWYRQLPEEGLKFMVYLQKENIIDESGMPKERFSAEFPKEGPSILRIQQVVRGDSAAYFCASSPDLGNTGELFFGEGSRLTVL.

This clonotype came up many times. The J gene is TRBJ2-5, the V gene TRBV7-2; D remains unclear. Germline CDR1 SGHTA, CDR2 FQGNSA. V was pared by 7 bases and J by 0 bases, with 9 bases between. This CDR3 comprises 13 residues. CDR3 loop: CASTEDNQETQYF. The CDR3 bases are TGTGCCAGCACTGAAGACAACCAAGAGACCCAGTACTTC.

This clonotype was detected ten times or more. The V call is TRBV5-8, the J call TRBJ1-3, with D hard to call. Deletions cut 0 bases from V and 0 bases from J, with 4 bases between. This CDR3 region has 14 residues. The germline gives CDR1 SGHTS, CDR2 YDEGEE. CDR3 DNA: TGTGCCAGCAGCTTGGGTCGCTCTGGAAACACCATATATTTT. Protein: CASSLGRSGNTIYF.

In DNA, the CDR3 is TGCAGTGCCATCACAGATACGCAGTATTTT. The encoded protein is CSAITDTQYF. V is TRBV20-1 and J is TRBJ2-3; D remains unclear. V lost 6 bases, J lost 2 bases, and 3 bases lay in between. The CDR3 sequence is 10 residues long. CDR1 is DFQATT and CDR2 is SNEGSKA in the germline V gene (reference sequence).

The table lists this clonotype with a few counts. The chain employs TRBV5-1 and TRBJ2-6; D is ambiguous. Trimming took off 1 base at V and 2 bases at J, with 4 bases between the two ends. The germline gives CDR1 SGHRS, CDR2 YFSETQ. The CDR3 spans 14 residues. In DNA form, the CDR3 reads TGCGCCAGCAGCTTGAGCGCTGGGGCCAACGTCCTGACTTTC. Its translation is CASSLSAGANVLTF.